These 16 T cell receptor beta chains came from one sample sequenced in a study of beta chain features in type 1 diabetes. Expressed TCRB transcripts were sequenced because the isolated RNA had all been reverse transcribed beforehand. Libraries were prepared by immunoSEQ multiplex PCR; TCRdb keeps only in-frame clonotypes and omits some of them. Among over 100,000 clones listed, about 40% were seen once. Input material: stem cell memory CD4+ T cells from blood. These receptors were obtained from a woman between 18 and 29 years old in good health.

This clone was counted a few times. The V call is TRBV18, the J call TRBJ1-4; 11 bases are a match to TRBD1. The junction had 7 bases not matched to a gene; V was cut back by 1 base and J by 3 bases. Looked up from germline, CDR1 is KGHSH and CDR2 is LQKENI. This CDR3 has 18 residues. This CDR3 is CASSPRTGGVTANEKLFF. As DNA, the CDR3 is TGTGCCAGCTCACCACGGACAGGGGGCGTCACGGCTAATGAAAAACTGTTTTTT.

The V call is TRBV30, the J call TRBJ2-7, with 9 bases that match TRBD1. The CDR3 contains 12 residues. V trimming: 6 bases; J trimming: 3 bases; junction bases outside the gene matches: 3. Germline CDR1 and CDR2: GTSNPN and SVGIG (reference sequence). In DNA form, the CDR3 reads TGTGCCTGTGGGGACAGGGTCTACGAGCAGTACTTC. Translated: CACGDRVYEQYF.

This clone was picked up a small number of times. V and J are TRBV5-1 and TRBJ2-7, with D perhaps TRBD2 (6 bases). Trimming pared 2 bases from V and 6 bases from J, leaving 12 bases between. CDR3 length: 13 amino acids. Germline-derived CDR1 and CDR2 are SGHRS and YFSETQ. This CDR3 is CASSFGRSPEQYF. The CDR3, as DNA: TGCGCCAGCAGCTTTGGGAGGAGCCCCGAGCAGTACTTC.

This clone has a single count. The chain employs TRBV19 and TRBJ2-1; D may be TRBD2 (5 bases). V lost 5 bases to trimming and J lost 10 bases, with 15 bases between them. CDR3 length: 13 residues. The V gene's germline CDR1 is LNHDA and CDR2 SQIVND (reference sequence). Written as DNA, the CDR3 is TGTGCCAGTAGTGGTATCGCGGGTGGCGAGCAGTTCTTC. This encodes CASSGIAGGEQFF.

V gene TRBV7-9 combines with J gene TRBJ2-1; 7 nucleotides match TRBD2. The CDR3 totals 15 residues. CDR1 and CDR2 (germline): SEHNR, FQNEAQ (reference sequence). Trimming cost V 3 bases and J 4 bases; bases outside gene matches: 6. The CDR3 spells CASSFGLDIYNEQFF. CDR3 DNA sequence: TGTGCCAGCAGCTTCGGACTAGATATTTACAATGAGCAGTTCTTC.

The chain is built from TRBV13 and TRBJ2-5; D perhaps matches TRBD2 (5 bases). The germline gives CDR1 PRHDT, CDR2 FYEKMQ (reference sequence). V dropped 6 bases and J dropped 7 bases, with 15 bases sitting between them. This CDR3 has 13 residues. The CDR3 bases are TGTGCCAGCAGTTGGTCGGGGATCGGGACCCAGTACTTC. Amino acids: CASSWSGIGTQYF.

This rearrangement joins TRBV5-1 to TRBJ1-1; possible D gene TRBD1, 5 bases. V was trimmed by 1 base and J by 8 bases, leaving 9 bases between them. This CDR3 is 12 amino acids long. Germline loops: CDR1 SGHRS, CDR2 YFSETQ. The CDR3 DNA is TGCGCCAGCAGCTTGACGTCAGGGGAAGCTTTCTTT. Translation gives CASSLTSGEAFF.

The chain has TRBV7-9 and TRBJ1-1; perhaps TRBD1 as D (5 bases). The V end was cut by 5 bases, the J end by 9 bases, with 13 bases between. The CDR3 totals 12 residues. Per the germline V gene, CDR1 is SEHNR and CDR2 is FQNEAQ (reference sequence). The CDR3 here is CASSPRGGKAFF. CDR3 sequence (DNA): TGTGCCAGCAGCCCCCGGGGGGGGAAAGCTTTCTTT.

The CDR3 protein is CASSARLGMVGEQYF. CDR3 in DNA: TGTGCCAGCAGCGCCCGACTGGGGATGGTTGGGGAGCAGTACTTC. The rearrangement uses TRBV7-2 and TRBJ2-5; perhaps TRBD2 as D (5 bases). Trimming shortened V by 5 bases and J by 11 bases, and 24 bases separated the two germline ends. The CDR3 runs 15 residues. Germline V lookup: CDR1 SGHTA, CDR2 FQGNSA.

The chain combines TRBV10-3 with TRBJ2-4, with D perhaps matching TRBD2 (7 bases). Germline V gene data show CDR1 as ENHRY and CDR2 as SYGVKD. This CDR3 is built from 15 residues. The V end lost 8 bases, the J end lost 13 bases, and 27 bases lay between the germline ends. The chain's CDR3 is CAIGSGARMGGQQYF. The CDR3 region has the DNA TGTGCCATCGGGTCGGGAGCTCGAATGGGGGGGCAGCAGTACTTC.

The chain carries TRBV5-1 and TRBJ1-1; TRBD1 might be the D (6 bases). The CDR3 spans 15 residues. V lost 3 bases and J 12 bases, leaving 24 bases between the germline ends. Germline V gene sequence: CDR1 SGHRS, CDR2 YFSETQ. The CDR3 spells CASSWRAGDNRRSFF. CDR3 nucleotide sequence: TGCGCCAGCAGCTGGAGAGCCGGGGACAATCGCCGATCTTTCTTT.

The rearrangement links TRBV27 to TRBJ2-7; 9 bases map to TRBD1. The CDR3 is made up of 16 amino acids. Germline V gives CDR1 MNHEY, CDR2 SMNVEV (reference sequence). The V segment lost 4 bases and the J segment 5 bases; nucleotides outside the gene matches: 12. CDR3 loop: CASSSEQGAVSHEQYF. Here the CDR3 DNA reads TGTGCCAGCAGTTCGGAACAGGGGGCAGTTTCCCACGAGCAGTACTTC.

The gene calls are TRBV6-6 and TRBJ2-5; D gene unclear. This CDR3 is 14 amino acids long. CDR1 and CDR2 from the germline V gene are MNHNY and SVGAGI (reference sequence). With 0 bases removed from V and 11 bases from J, the gap between germline ends came to 16 bases. Written as DNA, the CDR3 is TGTGCCAGCAGTTACTCTTTCGTTCGAGGTGAGCAGTACTTC. Translated, it gives CASSYSFVRGEQYF.

This clone was detected only once. This chain uses TRBV7-2 with TRBJ1-1; D unresolved. This CDR3 is built from 13 residues. Germline values: CDR1 SGHTA, CDR2 FQGNSA. V was cut by 4 bases and J by 1 base, with 7 bases left in between. The CDR3, as DNA: TGTGCCAGCAGCTCATACAAGAACACTGAAGCTTTCTTT. Residues: CASSSYKNTEAFF.

The V and J genes are TRBV21-1 and TRBJ2-7; the table's TRBD1 call for D was not verified on the DNA. TRBV21-1 is recorded as a pseudogene. The CDR3 has 14 residues. The CDR3 bases are TGTGCCAGCAGCTCCAGCAGGGGAGTCAACGAGCAGTACTTC. Its translation is CASSSSRGVNEQYF.

A few counts support this clone. The chain links TRBV29-1 to TRBJ2-7; 10 nucleotides line up with TRBD1. Germline values: CDR1 SQVTM, CDR2 ANQGSEA. V shed 2 bases and J 2 bases; nucleotides not matched to a gene: 6. The CDR3 has 15 amino acids. Here the CDR3 DNA reads TGCAGCGTTGAACTAGGACAGGGGGTTACCTACGAGCAGTACTTC. This codes for CSVELGQGVTYEQYF.